These T cell receptor beta chains were read from a single sample in a study of identical twins. Via MiXCR, TCRdb re-called the 5' RACE reads, giving one row per CDR3 protein. The table lists around 670,000 distinct CDR3 sequences, less than 7% of them singletons. The sequencing sample was made of naive T cells sorted from blood. The receptor set was obtained from a man between 18 and 35 years old in good health. The CDR3 runs from the conserved cysteine through the conserved F or W. A D gene is named only where the DNA matches it firmly. Clone size is given for some rows only: seen once, a few or many times, or a class if the clone is expanded.

V,D,size,CDR3
TRBV20-1,.,many,CSARVAGRTGELFF
TRBV4-1,.,.,CASSHLTKGYEQYF
TRBV29-1,.,many,CSVLQAVTGELFF
TRBV10-3,TRBD1,many,CAIQGTATYNEQFF
TRBV12-3/TRBV12-4,.,many,CASSPREAVSPLHF
TRBV28,.,few,CASSFAGLILEPQHF
TRBV6-2/TRBV6-3,TRBD1,few,CASSYTGQGAQEQYF
TRBV12-3/TRBV12-4,.,few,CASSHTASPDTQYF
TRBV30,.,few,CAWSAMRGQETQYF
TRBV15,TRBD1,many,CATSGQGQETQYF
TRBV29-1,TRBD2,many,CSVEDLVAGETQYF